This T cell receptor (beta chain) emerged from a study of radiotherapy plus CTLA-4 blockade in lung cancer. On the study more broadly: With over 25% of patients having disease control, objective responses were seen in about 17%. Study-level results: Reportedly, early blood T cell clone dynamics best predicted response, with interferon-beta. An expansion of tumor-derived TCR clones occurred in blood after radiotherapy plus ipilimumab.

Focal radiation was given together with CTLA-4 blockade (ipilimumab) to patients with chemo-refractory metastatic non-small-cell lung cancer. On this clone: The antigen remains undetermined.

Sequenced by immunoSEQ multiplex PCR; TCRdb stores in-frame clones only, minus some. The sample lists approximately 73,000 clones, roughly 87% occurring once. CDR1 is LGHNT and CDR2 is FRNRAP in the germline V gene. Trimming cost V 0 bases and J 4 bases; bases outside gene matches: 12. The CDR3 extends over 17 amino acids. This TCR derives from a human donor with non-small cell lung cancer that progressed on radiotherapy plus ipilimumab. J is TRBJ2-7 and V is TRBV12-5; 7 nucleotides line up with TRBD1. The sequencing used peripheral blood, collected from a patient treated with radiotherapy plus ipilimumab. The CDR3 DNA follows: TGTGCTAGTGGTTTGGTAGTAGGGGACAGATGGGTGTACGAGCAGTACTTC. It specifies CASGLVVGDRWVYEQYF. Drawing the rest from reference TRBV12-5 and TRBJ2-7, the complete variable domain is DARVTQTPRHKVTEMGQEVTMRCQPILGHNTVFWYRQTMMQGLELLAYFRNRAPLDDSGMPKDRFSAEMPDATLATLKIQPSEPRDSAVYFCASGLVVGDRWVYEQYFGPGTRLTVT.